This T cell receptor (beta chain) was obtained from a study of T cell changes during pregnancy in multiple sclerosis. In its sample, this clone was seen a few times. Clones were read by immunoSEQ multiplex PCR, and TCRdb kept only the in-frame ones, dropping some. The data show about 86,000 clones, approximately 90% seen once. This CDR3 is built from 16 residues. Per germline, CDR1 SGDLS and CDR2 YYNGEE. The trim removed 4 bases at V and 6 bases at J, leaving 12 bases unmatched. The TCR was taken from a female donor in good health, enrolled as a control in a pregnancy study. This material consisted of peripheral blood, taken in the first trimester of pregnancy. V gene TRBV9 combines with J gene TRBJ2-1, with 8 bases fitting TRBD2. The CDR3 DNA follows: TGTGCCAGCAGCCCCTCCCCGGGGACTAGGGTCAATGAGCAGTTCTTC. The encoded protein is CASSPSPGTRVNEQFF.